Below are 8 T cell receptor beta chains sequenced from a single sample in a study of radiation and T cells in renal cell carcinoma. TCRdb's table, derived via immunoSEQ multiplex PCR, lists solely in-frame clones and lacks some. In the table there are under 20,000 clones, 60% to 75% of which are singletons. Treatment here: 15 Gy SBRT to primary tumor, nephrectomy 4 weeks later. The sequencing used tumor tissue, collected from a patient whose treatment included radiotherapy and nephrectomy. The receptor set was obtained from a woman aged 70-85 years with renal cell carcinoma.

A note on this clone: The junction shows a germline mismatch at one end, possibly a read error. The chain couples TRBV9 to TRBJ2-7; unclear D gene. The CDR3 is made up of 12 amino acids. Per the germline V gene, CDR1 is SGDLS and CDR2 is YYNGEE. As DNA, the CDR3 is TGTGCCGGCAGCGTTGCCGGCTACGAGCAGTACTTC. It encodes CAGSVAGYEQYF.

This clone was observed a few times. V gene TRBV19 combines with J gene TRBJ2-7, with 7 bases lining up with TRBD1. Trimming cost V 3 bases and J 0 bases; bases outside gene matches: 2. The CDR3 extends over 14 amino acids. Germline-derived CDR1 and CDR2 are LNHDA and SQIVND (reference sequence). In DNA form, the CDR3 reads TGTGCCAGTAGTATGACAGGGAGCTCCTACGAGCAGTACTTC. Translation gives CASSMTGSSYEQYF. Supplemented by reference TRBV19 and TRBJ2-7, the full variable domain reads DGGITQSPKYLFRKEGQNVTLSCEQNLNHDAMYWYRQDPGQGLRLIYYSQIVNDFQKGDIAEGYSVSREKKESFPLTVTSAQKNPTAFYLCASSMTGSSYEQYFGPGTRLTVT.

V and J are TRBV5-1 and TRBJ1-2; D may be TRBD1 (5 bases). The CDR3 length is 14 residues. V gave up 6 bases and J gave up 4 bases, with 16 bases separating them. Germline V gives CDR1 SGHRS, CDR2 YFSETQ. CDR3 DNA sequence: TGCGCCAGCACGCCGGGACGAGCCACCTATGGCTACACCTTC. Amino acid sequence: CASTPGRATYGYTF.

This clone has just a few counts. J is TRBJ2-3 and V is TRBV11-2; 9 bases fit TRBD2. CDR3 size: 16 residues. From germline, CDR1 is SGHAT and CDR2 FQNNGV. V trimming: 6 bases; J trimming: 1 base; junction bases outside the gene matches: 8. CDR3 bases: TGTGCCAGCAGACGTGGAATAGCGGGGGGCACAGATACGCAGTATTTT. Amino acid sequence: CASRRGIAGGTDTQYF.

V and J are TRBV6-5 and TRBJ1-2; 7 bases are shared with TRBD1. J lost 4 bases, V lost 5 bases, and 4 bases had no gene match. The germline gives CDR1 MNHEY, CDR2 SVGAGI. The CDR3 sequence is 13 residues long. The CDR3 reads CASSRTGPYGYTF. The CDR3 DNA reads as TGTGCCAGCAGTCGGACAGGTCCCTATGGCTACACCTTC.

V usage is TRBV5-6 and J usage is TRBJ2-5, with TRBD1 matching over 8 bases. Losses at the gene ends were 4 bases for V and 4 bases for J; bases not matched to a gene: 12. There are 16 residues in the CDR3. The germline gives CDR1 SGHDT, CDR2 YYEEEE. The chain's CDR3 is CASSTGTGFKIETQYF. CDR3 nucleotides: TGTGCCAGCAGCACGGGGACAGGCTTCAAGATAGAGACCCAGTACTTC.

V is TRBV19 and J is TRBJ1-1; 9 positions match TRBD1. Per germline, CDR1 LNHDA and CDR2 SQIVND (reference sequence). Germline trimming cut 7 bases from V and 6 bases from J; bases unmatched to any gene: 15. The CDR3 runs to 16 residues. CDR3 nucleotides: TGTGCCAGTACCATACGACAGGGGGTCATCGGCGCTGAAGCTTTCTTT. Translated, it gives CASTIRQGVIGAEAFF.

This sequence joins TRBV7-2 and TRBJ2-1; TRBD2 matches at 13 bases. Germline V CDR1 and CDR2: SGHTA, FQGNSA. The CDR3 sequence is 14 residues long. V lost 6 bases to trimming and J lost 7 bases; unmatched junction nucleotides: 3. CDR3 loop: CASSPGLAGNEQFF. The CDR3, as DNA: TGTGCCAGCAGTCCGGGACTAGCGGGGAATGAGCAGTTCTTC.